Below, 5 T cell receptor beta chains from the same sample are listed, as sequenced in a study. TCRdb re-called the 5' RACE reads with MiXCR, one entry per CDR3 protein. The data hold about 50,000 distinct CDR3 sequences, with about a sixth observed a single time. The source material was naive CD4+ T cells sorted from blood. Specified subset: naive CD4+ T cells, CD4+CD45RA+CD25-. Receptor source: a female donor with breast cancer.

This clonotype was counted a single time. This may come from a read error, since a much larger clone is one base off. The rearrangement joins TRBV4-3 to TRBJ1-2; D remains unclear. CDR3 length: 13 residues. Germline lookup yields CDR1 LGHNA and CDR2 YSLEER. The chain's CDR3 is CANSQVLGSGYTF. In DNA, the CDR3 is TGCGCCAACAGCCAAGTGTTAGGGTCTGGCTACACCTTC.

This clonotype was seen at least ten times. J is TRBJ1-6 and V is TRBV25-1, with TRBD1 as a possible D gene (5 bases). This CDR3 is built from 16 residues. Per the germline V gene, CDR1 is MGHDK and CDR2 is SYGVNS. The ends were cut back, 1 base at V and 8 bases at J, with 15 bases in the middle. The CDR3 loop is CASSEWKLRGDSPLHF. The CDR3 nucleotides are TGTGCCAGCAGTGAATGGAAATTAAGGGGTGATTCACCCCTCCACTTT.

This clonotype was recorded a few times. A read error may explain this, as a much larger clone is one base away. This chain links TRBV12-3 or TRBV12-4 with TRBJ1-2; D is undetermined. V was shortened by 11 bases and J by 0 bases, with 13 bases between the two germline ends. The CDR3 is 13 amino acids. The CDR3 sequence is CAGFGTTNYGYTF. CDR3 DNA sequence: TGTGCCGGCTTTGGCACCACTAACTATGGCTACACCTTC.

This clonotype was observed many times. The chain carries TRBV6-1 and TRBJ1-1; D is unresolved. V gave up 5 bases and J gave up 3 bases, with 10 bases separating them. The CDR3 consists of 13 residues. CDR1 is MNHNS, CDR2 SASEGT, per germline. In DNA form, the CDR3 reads TGTGCCAGCAGTTTGTGGACCTACACTGAAGCTTTCTTT. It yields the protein CASSLWTYTEAFF.

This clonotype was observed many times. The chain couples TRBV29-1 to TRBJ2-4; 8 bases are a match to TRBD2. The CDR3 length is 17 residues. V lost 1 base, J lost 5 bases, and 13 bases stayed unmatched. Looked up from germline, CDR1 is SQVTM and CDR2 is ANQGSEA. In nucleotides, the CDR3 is TGCAGCGTTGAAGGGGGGACTAGTTCGGCCGGCCAAAACATTCAGTACTTC. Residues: CSVEGGTSSAGQNIQYF.